This T cell receptor (beta chain) appears in the sequencing data of a study of T cell repertoires in cytomegalovirus infection. The wider study: HLA-C-restricted CMV epitopes, recently identified, and well-studied HLA-B-restricted ones were used by the study. An indication of both CMV infection and matching HLA type came from public TCR beta signatures.

TCRdb re-derived calls from the reads in MiXCR, one entry per CDR3 protein. The sample consists of about 920,000 distinct CDR3 sequences, around a third of them appearing once. General study findings and limits: CMV carriers with the relevant HLA were identified by cumulative public TCR beta family frequency.

The V gene's germline CDR1 is LNHNV and CDR2 YYDKDF (reference sequence). Trimming stripped 5 bases from V and 2 bases from J, with 14 bases between. This CDR3 is 15 amino acids long. Note on this clonotype: What it binds is not known.

The rearrangement joins TRBV15 to TRBJ2-3; the D gene could be TRBD1 or TRBD2 (6 bases each). The sequence was obtained from a human donor in good health (CMV status not recorded). Some clones in this sample may be carry-over from other donors' samples. Material: cultured CD8+ T cells from PBMCs, obtained from culture after CMV antigen stimulation. CDR3 coding DNA: TGTGCCACCAGCCCCACCCGGGGGCCCACAGATACGCAGTATTTT. It translates to CATSPTRGPTDTQYF.